The rows below give T cell receptor beta chains drawn from one sample of a study of T cell responses to AZD1222 COVID-19 vaccine. Here immunoSEQ multiplex PCR was the method, and the copy in TCRdb shows in-frame clones only, minus some. The table shows more than 150,000 clones, with about 91% occurring only once. The sample was peripheral blood, taken on day 0 of AZD1222 vaccination. These receptors were obtained from an adult in good health. Both conserved end residues are part of each CDR3. Fields, in order: clone size, D gene, J gene, V gene, CDR3 DNA, CDR3 protein. A D gene is named only where the DNA matches it firmly. Expanded clones are given a class, and other clones once, few, many or no size at all.

once,.,TRBJ2-5,TRBV10-3,TGTGCCATCAGTGAGGGAGGGATCGGCGGAAAGACCCAGTACTTC,CAISEGGIGGKTQYF
.,.,TRBJ2-6,TRBV19,TGTGCCAGTAGTATAGATAATCGTGTCGGAGCTGGGGCCAACGTCCTGACTTTC,CASSIDNRVGAGANVLTF
.,.,TRBJ1-5,TRBV7-8,TGTGCCAGCAGCTTTCAGGTATATCAGCCCCAGCATTTT,CASSFQVYQPQHF
.,TRBD1,TRBJ2-3,TRBV4-1,TGCGCCAGCAGCCAAGCACGGACAGGGGGGGTCGATCGGTACACAGATACGCAGTATTTT,CASSQARTGGVDRYTDTQYF
.,.,TRBJ1-1,TRBV21-1,TGTGCCAGCAGCCCCAGGGTAAACACTGAAGCTTTCTTT,CASSPRVNTEAFF
.,TRBD2,TRBJ2-1,TRBV9,TGTGCCAGCAGCCCGAGCGGGGGCTCCTACAATGAGCAGTTCTTC,CASSPSGGSYNEQFF
.,.,TRBJ2-2,TRBV29-1,TGCAGCGTAGCCCAGGGCGGGGCATTCCCCGGGGAGCTGTTTTTT,CSVAQGGAFPGELFF
.,.,TRBJ2-7,TRBV5-1,TGCGCCAGCAGCGTAGCAGGTACTGAAGAGCAGTACTTC,CASSVAGTEEQYF
.,TRBD1,TRBJ1-1,TRBV3-1/TRBV3-2,TGTGCCAGCAGCTCGGGACAGAGTATGAACACTGAAGCTTTCTTT,CASSSGQSMNTEAFF
.,TRBD2,TRBJ2-7,TRBV13,TGTGCCAGCAGCTTAGAACGGGCTAGCGGGTCCTACGAGCAGTACTTC,CASSLERASGSYEQYF
.,.,TRBJ1-1,TRBV5-1,TGCGCCAGCAGCTTGGCCGGACAGAACACTGAAGCTTTCTTT,CASSLAGQNTEAFF
.,TRBD2,TRBJ2-5,TRBV7-8,TGTGCCAGCAGCTTAGCCCGACTAGCGGGGGCGAAACAAGAGACCCAGTACTTC,CASSLARLAGAKQETQYF
.,.,TRBJ2-7,TRBV5-4,TGTGCCAGCCGTCAGGGGGAGGGAGGTGAGCAGTACTTC,CASRQGEGGEQYF
.,TRBD1,TRBJ2-5,TRBV6-5,TGTGCCAGCCAGAGGACAGGGCTAGAGACCCAGTACTTC,CASQRTGLETQYF
.,.,TRBJ1-6,TRBV19,TGTGCCAGTAACTTCCGGGACTCACCCCTCCACTTT,CASNFRDSPLHF
.,.,TRBJ2-3,TRBV6-5,TGTGCCAGCAGTACATTAGATACGCAGTATTTT,CASSTLDTQYF
once,TRBD1,TRBJ2-7,TRBV15,TGTGCCACCAGCAGAGATTCGGGGACAGGGTATGATCGGGTCTACGAGCAGTACTTC,CATSRDSGTGYDRVYEQYF
.,.,TRBJ1-4,TRBV5-5,TGTGCCAGCAGCAACCGACGGTATGAAAAACTGTTTTTT,CASSNRRYEKLFF
medium-sized,.,TRBJ2-1,TRBV4-2,TGTGCCAGCAGCCAAGATGAAACAGTTCCCTACAATGAGCAGTTCTTC,CASSQDETVPYNEQFF
.,TRBD2,TRBJ2-3,TRBV19,TGTGCCAGCCAAGCGGGGGGTTCAGATACGCAGTATTTT,CASQAGGSDTQYF
.,.,TRBJ2-2,TRBV19,TGTGCCAGTAGTATAGCGAGACTCGCCACCGGGGAGCTGTTTTTT,CASSIARLATGELFF
.,.,TRBJ2-3,TRBV6-5,TGTGCCAGCAGTTACGGACCGCGGAGCACAGATACGCAGTATTTT,CASSYGPRSTDTQYF
few,.,TRBJ1-2,TRBV14,TGTGCCAGCAGCCAAGATCAGGTACCAGCAAGCGGCTACACCTTC,CASSQDQVPASGYTF
.,.,TRBJ2-1,TRBV24-1,TGTGCCACCAGTGATTTTACCCCTGACAATGAGCAGTTCTTC,CATSDFTPDNEQFF
.,.,TRBJ2-3,TRBV15,TGTGCCACCAGTCTGGCCGATACGCAGTATTTT,CATSLADTQYF
.,TRBD2,TRBJ2-7,TRBV9,TGTGCCAGCAGCGCCGCCGGGAGGATCTACGAGCAGTACTTC,CASSAAGRIYEQYF
.,.,TRBJ1-1,TRBV2,TGTGCCAGCAGTACAACAGGGACGGACACTGAAGCTTTCTTT,CASSTTGTDTEAFF
once,.,TRBJ1-1,TRBV5-1,TGCGCCAGCAGCTTGGAGAATTTGGGGGGCCGGGCTTTCTTT,CASSLENLGGRAFF
.,.,TRBJ2-5,TRBV6-5,TGTGCCAGCAGTTACGGTCCGGAGATGGCCCAGTACTTC,CASSYGPEMAQYF
.,.,TRBJ1-2,TRBV19,TGTGCCAGTAGTATGGCGGTAGGGGGCTATGGCTACACCTTC,CASSMAVGGYGYTF
.,.,TRBJ1-1,TRBV11-1,TGTGCCAGCAGCTTAGACCCTGGGGCCCCTGAAGCTTTCTTT,CASSLDPGAPEAFF
.,.,TRBJ1-1,TRBV4-1,TGCGCCAGCAGCCAAGTTAGGGCTGAAGCTTTCTTT,CASSQVRAEAFF
.,TRBD1,TRBJ2-2,TRBV10-2,TGCGCCAGCTATAGGGACAGGGAGGGCACCGGGGAGCTGTTTTTT,CASYRDREGTGELFF
.,.,TRBJ2-3,TRBV7-2,TGTGCCAGCAGCTCACGCCGGGACCTCACAGATACGCAGTATTTT,CASSSRRDLTDTQYF
.,.,TRBJ1-4,TRBV30,TGTGCCCAAAACGACGGTTTTAATGAAAAACTGTTTTTT,CAQNDGFNEKLFF
.,.,TRBJ1-1,TRBV29-1,TGCAGCGCGGAGAAAGACACTGAAGCTTTCTTT,CSAEKDTEAFF
.,.,TRBJ2-1,TRBV18,TGTGCCAGCCATTTCAGGGAGACCTCCTACAATGAGCAGTTCTTC,CASHFRETSYNEQFF
.,.,TRBJ2-5,TRBV10-2,TGCGCCACTAGGAGGCAGGAGACCCAGTACTTC,CATRRQETQYF
.,.,TRBJ2-7,TRBV29-1,TGCAGCGTGGCTGGACAGTTAAGCTCCTACGAGCAGTACTTC,CSVAGQLSSYEQYF
.,.,TRBJ1-1,TRBV3-1/TRBV3-2,TGTGCCAGCAGCACAGCTACGAATACTGAAGCTTTCTTT,CASSTATNTEAFF
.,TRBD1,TRBJ1-5,TRBV30,TGTGCCTGGGGGGACAGCGATAATCAGCCCCAGCATTTT,CAWGDSDNQPQHF
.,TRBD1,TRBJ2-7,TRBV6-2/TRBV6-3,TGTGCCAGCAGCCGAGACAGGGGGTCCGTTTCAGACGAGCAGTACTTC,CASSRDRGSVSDEQYF
.,.,TRBJ2-3,TRBV7-9,TGTGCCAGCAGCTTAGCTCCCGGGACCCGGGAAGATACGCAGTATTTT,CASSLAPGTREDTQYF
.,.,TRBJ1-1,TRBV9,TGTGCCAGCAGCCTAATCATGAACACTGAAGCTTTCTTT,CASSLIMNTEAFF
.,TRBD1,TRBJ2-7,TRBV2,TGTGCCAGCAGTCGGGTGGGACAGGAAACCTACGAGCAGTACTTC,CASSRVGQETYEQYF
.,TRBD1,TRBJ2-1,TRBV5-8,TGTGCCAGCAGCTATCGACAGGGGGTTTACAATGAGCAGTTCTTC,CASSYRQGVYNEQFF
.,.,TRBJ2-1,TRBV7-2,TGTGCCAGCAGCTTGGCCGCAGCGCCCGCCTACAATGAGCAGTTCTTC,CASSLAAAPAYNEQFF
.,.,TRBJ1-6,TRBV21-1,TGTGCCAGCCGCAGGGAGGTCCTGGATTCACCCCTCCACTTT,CASRREVLDSPLHF
once,TRBD1,TRBJ2-3,TRBV18,TGTGCCAGCTCACCGGGGACAGGGGGGTCAGATACGCAGTATTTT,CASSPGTGGSDTQYF
.,.,TRBJ1-5,TRBV9,TGTGCCAGCAACTTCCCGGGTAGCGGAGGGACTCAGCCCCAGCATTTT,CASNFPGSGGTQPQHF
.,.,TRBJ1-4,TRBV19,TGTGCCAGTAGTATAGGATGGAGGGGACGTCGGTACTCGGATGAAAAACTGTTTTTT,CASSIGWRGRRYSDEKLFF
.,.,TRBJ1-2,TRBV14,TGTGCCAGCAGCCCACATGGACAGATCCTTTATGGCTACACCTTC,CASSPHGQILYGYTF
.,.,TRBJ1-5,TRBV21-1,.,CASSKFGGGSNQPQHF
.,.,TRBJ2-5,TRBV18,TGTGCCAGCTCACCACCGGGTAGAGAGACCCAGTACTTC,CASSPPGRETQYF
.,TRBD1,TRBJ1-2,TRBV6-5,TGTGCCAGCAGACCTACAGGGGATGGCGGCTACACCTTC,CASRPTGDGGYTF
.,.,TRBJ2-5,TRBV20-1,TGCAGTGCCCTCCGAGAGACCCAGTACTTC,CSALRETQYF
.,TRBD2,TRBJ2-7,TRBV7-3,TGTGCCAGCAGTCTCGGGACTACCCCCTACGAGCAGTACTTC,CASSLGTTPYEQYF
.,.,TRBJ2-7,TRBV13,TGTGCCAGCAGCTTAGGGGGCGGAGTAACCTACGAGCAGTACTTC,CASSLGGGVTYEQYF
.,.,TRBJ1-5,TRBV7-2,TGTGCCAGCAGCTTAGCGAGGACTAGGGCCATGCCCCAGCATTTT,CASSLARTRAMPQHF
.,.,TRBJ1-2,TRBV11-2,TGTGCCAGCGGGCCCATCTCCATCGGCTTCGGCTACACCTTC,CASGPISIGFGYTF